This TCR beta chain was profiled in a study of control samples from healthy donors and cancer patients. Unmatched junction bases numbered 10, after V lost 5 bases and J lost 3 bases. CDR3 length: 16 amino acids. Per the germline V gene, CDR1 is KGHSH and CDR2 is LQKENI. The table came from immunoSEQ multiplex PCR; TCRdb's copy has only in-frame clones and leaves some out. The sample consists of some 120,000 clones, roughly 90% of them appearing once. The sample consisted of blood. This TCR came from a man aged 18 to 30 in good health. The chain couples TRBV18 to TRBJ2-3, with TRBD1 matching over 8 bases. The CDR3 bases are TGTGCCAGCTCAGAGGACAGGGAAGTTTTGACAGATACGCAGTATTTT. This encodes CASSEDREVLTDTQYF.